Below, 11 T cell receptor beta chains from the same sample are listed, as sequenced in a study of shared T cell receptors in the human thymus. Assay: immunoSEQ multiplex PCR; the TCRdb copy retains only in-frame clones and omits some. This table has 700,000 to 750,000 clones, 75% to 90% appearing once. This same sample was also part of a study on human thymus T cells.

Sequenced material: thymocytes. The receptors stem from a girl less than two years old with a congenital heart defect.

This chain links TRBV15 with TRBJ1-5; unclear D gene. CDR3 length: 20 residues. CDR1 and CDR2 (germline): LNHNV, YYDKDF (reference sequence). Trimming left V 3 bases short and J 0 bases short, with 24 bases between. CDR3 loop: CATSSNRLGSYSYSNQPQHF. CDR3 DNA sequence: TGTGCCACCAGCAGTAACCGGTTGGGCAGTTACTCTTATAGCAATCAGCCCCAGCATTTT.

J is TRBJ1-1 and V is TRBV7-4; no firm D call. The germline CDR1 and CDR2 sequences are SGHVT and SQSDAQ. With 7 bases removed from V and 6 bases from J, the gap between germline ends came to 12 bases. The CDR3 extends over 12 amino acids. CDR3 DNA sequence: TGTGCCAGCATCAACCTAGGAGCTGAAGCTTTCTTT. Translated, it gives CASINLGAEAFF.

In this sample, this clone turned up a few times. CDR3 sequence reads: CATSRDGRSGSEQYF. CDR3 DNA sequence: TGTGCCACCAGCAGAGATGGCAGGTCGGGATCCGAGCAGTACTTC. This chain uses TRBV15 with TRBJ2-7; perhaps TRBD2 as D (5 bases). The V gene's germline CDR1 is LNHNV and CDR2 YYDKDF (reference sequence). The CDR3 runs to 15 residues. V lost 0 bases, J lost 6 bases, and 15 bases lay in between. The full variable domain, rest sourced from reference TRBV15 and TRBJ2-7, is DAMVIQNPRYQVTQFGKPVTLSCSQTLNHNVMYWYQQKSSQAPKLLFHYYDKDFNNEADTPDNFQSRRPNTSFCFLDIRSPGLGDTAMYLCATSRDGRSGSEQYFGPGTRLTVT.

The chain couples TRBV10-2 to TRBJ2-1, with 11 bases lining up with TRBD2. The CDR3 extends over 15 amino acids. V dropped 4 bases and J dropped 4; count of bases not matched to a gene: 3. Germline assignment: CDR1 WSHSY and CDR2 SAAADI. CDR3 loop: CASSVIAGGYNEQFF. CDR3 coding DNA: TGCGCCAGCAGTGTGATAGCGGGGGGGTACAATGAGCAGTTCTTC.

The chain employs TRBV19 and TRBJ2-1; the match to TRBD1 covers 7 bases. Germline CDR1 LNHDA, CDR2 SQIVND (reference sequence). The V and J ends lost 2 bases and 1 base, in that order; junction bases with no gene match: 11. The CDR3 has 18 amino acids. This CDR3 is CASSIRPYRGGSYNEQFF. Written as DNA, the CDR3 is TGTGCCAGTAGTATACGTCCTTACAGGGGTGGATCCTACAATGAGCAGTTCTTC.

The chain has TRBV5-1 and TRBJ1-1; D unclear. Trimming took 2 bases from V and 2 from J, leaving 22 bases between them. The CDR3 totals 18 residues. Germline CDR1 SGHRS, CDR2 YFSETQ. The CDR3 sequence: CASSLSGSHEGINTEAFF. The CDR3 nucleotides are TGCGCCAGCAGCTTATCCGGGAGCCACGAAGGAATTAACACTGAAGCTTTCTTT.

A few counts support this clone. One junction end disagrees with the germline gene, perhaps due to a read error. The CDR3 sequence: CASSSGRGRAADF. Here the CDR3 DNA reads TGTGCCAGCAGCTCAGGACGAGGGCGGGCTGCTGACTTC. The chain is built from TRBV7-2 and TRBJ2-5, with TRBD2 as a possible D gene (5 bases). Germline CDR1 reads SGHTA; CDR2 reads FQGNSA. The CDR3 covers 13 residues. The whole variable domain, filled in from reference TRBV7-2 and TRBJ2-5, reads GAGVSQSPSNKVTEKGKDVELRCDPISGHTALYWYRQSLGQGLEFLIYFQGNSAPDKSGLPSDRFSAERTGGSVSTLTIQRTQQEDSAVYLCASSSGRGRAADFGPGTRLLVL.

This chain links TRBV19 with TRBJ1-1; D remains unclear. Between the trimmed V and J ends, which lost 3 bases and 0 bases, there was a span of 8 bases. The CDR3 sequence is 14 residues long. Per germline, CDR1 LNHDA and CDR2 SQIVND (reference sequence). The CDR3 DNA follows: TGTGCCAGTAGTATCAGACAAATGAACACTGAAGCTTTCTTT. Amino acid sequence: CASSIRQMNTEAFF.

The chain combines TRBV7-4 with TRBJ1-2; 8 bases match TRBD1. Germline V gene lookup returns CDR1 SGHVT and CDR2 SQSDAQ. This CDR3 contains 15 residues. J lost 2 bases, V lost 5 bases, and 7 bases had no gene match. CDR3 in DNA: TGTGCCAGCAGCGTTAGACAGGGGAGGAACTATGGCTACACCTTC. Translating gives CASSVRQGRNYGYTF.

The CDR3 spells CAISVAGAGYTF. The CDR3 DNA sequence: TGTGCCATCAGTGTGGCAGGGGCTGGCTACACCTTC. The chain uses TRBV10-3 and TRBJ1-2; D possibly corresponds to TRBD1 (6 bases). This CDR3 is built from 12 residues. Germline values: CDR1 ENHRY, CDR2 SYGVKD. The germline V and J ends were trimmed by 4 bases and 7 bases, with 10 bases remaining between them.

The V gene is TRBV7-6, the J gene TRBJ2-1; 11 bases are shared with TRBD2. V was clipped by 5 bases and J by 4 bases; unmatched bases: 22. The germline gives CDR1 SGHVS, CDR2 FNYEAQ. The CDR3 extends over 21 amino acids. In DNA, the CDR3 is TGTGCCAGCAGCCGAGGGTGGGTGCTAGCGGGGGGCCTGTGGACTTACAATGAGCAGTTCTTC. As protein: CASSRGWVLAGGLWTYNEQFF. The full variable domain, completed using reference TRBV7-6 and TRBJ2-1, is GAGVSQSPRYKVTKRGQDVALRCDPISGHVSLYWYRQALGQGPEFLTYFNYEAQQDKSGLPNDRFSAERPEGSISTLTIQRTEQRDSAMYRCASSRGWVLAGGLWTYNEQFFGPGTRLTVL.